Presented here are 30 T cell receptor beta chains from one specimen sequenced in a study. TCRdb used MiXCR to reprocess the RT-PCR reads, holding one entry per CDR3 protein. The data contain 650,000 to 800,000 distinct CDR3 sequences, 14% of them singletons. Sequencing was performed on memory CD4+ T cells from blood. The receptors were gathered from a female donor in good health, serving as a healthy control.

In this sample, this clonotype turned up a few times. V is TRBV20-1 and J is TRBJ2-2; 8 nucleotides align to TRBD2. The CDR3 runs 17 residues. The V gene's germline CDR1 is DFQATT and CDR2 SNEGSKA (reference sequence). J was trimmed by 0 bases and V by 3 bases; bases with no gene match: 9. In DNA form, the CDR3 reads TGCAGTGCTAGGGGAGAACTAGCGGCTCCGAACACCGGGGAGCTGTTTTTT. Its translation is CSARGELAAPNTGELFF.

There are a few counts of this clonotype. The rearrangement links TRBV5-1 to TRBJ2-2; D ambiguous. The CDR3 sequence is 13 residues long. V dropped 0 bases and J dropped 4 bases, with 4 bases sitting between them. Germline values: CDR1 SGHRS, CDR2 YFSETQ. In nucleotides, the CDR3 is TGCGCCAGCAGCTTGGAGCCCACCGGGGAGCTGTTTTTT. Its protein is CASSLEPTGELFF.

This chain connects TRBV5-4 to TRBJ2-5; D possibly corresponds to TRBD2 (6 bases). Germline V gene lookup returns CDR1 SGHNT and CDR2 YYREEE (reference sequence). The CDR3 loop spans 14 amino acids. Trimming cost V 3 bases and J 5 bases, with 14 bases left between them. The CDR3 here is CASSWGLWVETQYF. CDR3 bases: TGTGCCAGCAGCTGGGGACTCTGGGTCGAGACCCAGTACTTC.

V gene TRBV18 combines with J gene TRBJ2-3; D gene ambiguous. Trimming left V 6 bases short and J 1 base short, with 11 bases between. The germline gives CDR1 KGHSH, CDR2 LQKENI. The CDR3 spans 14 residues. The CDR3 nucleotides are TGTGCCAGCTCCCCCATCCGGGGCACAGATACGCAGTATTTT. It encodes CASSPIRGTDTQYF.

This chain connects TRBV27 to TRBJ1-2, with D perhaps TRBD1 (6 bases). The germline V gene has CDR1 MNHEY and CDR2 SMNVEV (reference sequence). Trimming took 4 bases from V and 2 from J, leaving 17 bases between them. This CDR3 has 16 amino acids. The CDR3 protein is CASSSLGTDSNYGYTF. The DNA of the CDR3 is TGTGCCAGCAGTTCCCTTGGGACGGACAGCAACTATGGCTACACCTTC.

Turning to this clonotype: A read error may account for a junction end that differs from germline. As DNA, the CDR3 is TGTGCAATCAGCCGAAAGGGGAAAACTGAAGCTTTCTTT. It is translated as CAISRKGKTEAFF. The V call is TRBV10-3, the J call TRBJ1-1; D might be TRBD1 (5 bases). The length of the CDR3 is 13 residues. In germline, CDR1 is ENHRY, CDR2 SYGVKD.

J is TRBJ1-6 and V is TRBV20-1; D is unclear. Germline CDR1 is DFQATT and CDR2 is SNEGSKA (reference sequence). The germline V and J ends were trimmed by 0 bases and 10 bases, with 13 bases remaining between them. This CDR3 is built from 14 residues. The CDR3 DNA is TGCAGTGCTAGAGATAAGGCGACGGGCTCACCCCTCCACTTT. Its translation is CSARDKATGSPLHF.

The chain recombines TRBV5-1 with TRBJ2-7; 8 nucleotides match TRBD2. Germline trimming cut 3 bases from V and 2 bases from J; bases unmatched to any gene: 7. CDR3 length: 15 residues. In germline, CDR1 is SGHRS, CDR2 YFSETQ. The CDR3 reads CASSSHSGNTYEQYF. The CDR3 nucleotides are TGCGCCAGCAGCTCCCATAGCGGGAACACCTACGAGCAGTACTTC.

This clonotype occurred many times. The chain uses TRBV12-3 or TRBV12-4 and TRBJ2-5, with 13 bases lining up with TRBD2. This CDR3 is 15 amino acids long. V shed 5 bases and J 4 bases; nucleotides not matched to a gene: 4. In DNA, the CDR3 is TGTGCCAGCAGTCAACTAGCGGGGGGGCGAGAGACCCAGTACTTC. It translates to CASSQLAGGRETQYF.

In regard to this clonotype: Its ends do not fully match the called genes, so a read error is possible. The CDR3 nucleotides are TGTCCCAGCTGCTGGGACAGGGGTACCGGGGAGCTGTTTTTT. Translation gives CPSCWDRGTGELFF. V gene TRBV5-6 combines with J gene TRBJ2-2; 10 bases fit TRBD1. The CDR3 length is 14 residues. The germline CDR1 and CDR2 sequences are SGHDT and YYEEEE.

Only a few counts were recorded for this clonotype. The V call is TRBV4-3, the J call TRBJ2-1; TRBD2 matches at 7 bases. Looked up from germline, CDR1 is LGHNA and CDR2 is YSLEER. With V trimmed by 1 base and J by 10 bases, 4 bases remained unmatched. The CDR3 spans 13 residues. The CDR3 nucleotides are TGCGCCAGCAGCCAAGGGATGGGGGGGGAGCAGTTCTTC. Translating gives CASSQGMGGEQFF.

This clonotype occurred a few times. The CDR3 coding sequence is TGCGCCAGCAGCCGGGACAGTTTTAGCTATGGCTACACCTTC. This sequence encodes CASSRDSFSYGYTF. The J gene is TRBJ1-2, the V gene TRBV4-3, with 7 bases identical to TRBD1. This CDR3 has 14 residues. The V segment lost 4 bases and the J segment 4 bases; nucleotides outside the gene matches: 6. Germline V gene sequence: CDR1 LGHNA, CDR2 YSLEER.

To note about this clonotype: With a much larger clone just one base away, this may be a read error. The chain is built from TRBV6-6 and TRBJ1-3, with D unclear. The CDR3 extends over 13 amino acids. Per germline, CDR1 MNHNY and CDR2 SVGAGI (reference sequence). The DNA of the CDR3 is TGTGCCAGCATCCCGTTCTCTGGAGACACCATATATTTT. It translates to CASIPFSGDTIYF.

This clonotype has a count of ten or more. The chain joins TRBV6-1 to TRBJ1-2; D gene unclear. This CDR3 comprises 14 residues. Trimming pared 0 bases from V and 3 bases from J, leaving 8 bases between. Germline CDR1 is MNHNS and CDR2 is SASEGT. CDR3 DNA: TGTGCCAGCAGTGAAGCGAGAATTTACTATGGCTACACCTTC. Translation gives CASSEARIYYGYTF.

Many counts were recorded for this clonotype. The chain carries TRBV4-2 and TRBJ2-2; D is perhaps TRBD1 (5 bases). The germline V and J ends were trimmed by 0 bases and 2 bases, with 7 bases remaining between them. This CDR3 has 15 amino acids. Germline V CDR1 and CDR2: LGHNA, YNFKEQ. CDR3 nucleotides: TGTGCCAGCAGCCAAGACAGGGCAAACACCGGGGAGCTGTTTTTT. Amino acid sequence: CASSQDRANTGELFF.

The chain is built from TRBV11-2 and TRBJ2-1, with a possible D match to TRBD2 (6 bases). This CDR3 is 14 amino acids long. V was trimmed by 0 bases and J by 7 bases, leaving 10 bases between them. Looked up from germline, CDR1 is SGHAT and CDR2 is FQNNGV. The CDR3 nucleotides read TGTGCCAGCAGCTTAGATCCGGGAGCAAATGAGCAGTTCTTC. It encodes CASSLDPGANEQFF.

The V gene is TRBV20-1, the J gene TRBJ2-1; the D gene is possibly TRBD1 (7 bases). Germline CDR1 and CDR2: DFQATT and SNEGSKA (reference sequence). The CDR3 covers 14 residues. V shed 3 bases and J shed 0 bases, with 9 bases lying between them. The CDR3 DNA follows: TGCAGTGCTAGGCAGGGGGGCTCCTACAATGAGCAGTTCTTC. Translated: CSARQGGSYNEQFF.

The J gene is TRBJ1-4, the V gene TRBV27, with 8 bases lining up with TRBD1. CDR3 length equals 17 residues. J gave up 7 bases and V 2 bases, and 12 bases lay outside the gene matches. CDR1 is MNHEY, CDR2 SMNVEV, per germline (reference sequence). The CDR3 DNA follows: TGTGCCAGCAGTTTAGACCGTGGACAGGGCCGTATTGAAAAACTGTTTTTT. Translating gives CASSLDRGQGRIEKLFF.

The sample holds many counts of this clonotype. This chain links TRBV5-1 with TRBJ2-5; D is unresolved. Germline V gives CDR1 SGHRS, CDR2 YFSETQ. The germline V and J ends were trimmed by 0 bases and 1 base, with 10 bases remaining between them. The CDR3 is 15 residues long. CDR3 loop: CASSLGPYFQETQYF. DNA for the CDR3: TGCGCCAGCAGCTTGGGACCGTATTTCCAAGAGACCCAGTACTTC.

The chain links TRBV7-2 to TRBJ1-1, with TRBD1 matching over 7 bases. Germline V CDR1 and CDR2: SGHTA, FQGNSA. CDR3 length equals 14 residues. V lost 6 bases, J lost 1 base, and 5 bases stayed unmatched. DNA of the CDR3: TGTGCCAGCAGGTCGGGACAGAGGAACACTGAAGCTTTCTTT. It codes for CASRSGQRNTEAFF.

The chain links TRBV5-4 to TRBJ2-2; D is unresolved. The CDR3 runs to 14 residues. Trimming took 0 bases from V and 7 from J, leaving 10 bases between them. Germline V gene lookup returns CDR1 SGHNT and CDR2 YYREEE (reference sequence). The CDR3 protein is CASSLDSGGGELFF. CDR3 sequence (DNA): TGTGCCAGCAGCTTGGATTCCGGCGGCGGGGAGCTGTTTTTT. Full variable domain (missing parts from reference TRBV5-4 and TRBJ2-2): ETGVTQSPTHLIKTRGQQVTLRCSSQSGHNTVSWYQQALGQGPQFIFQYYREEENGRGNFPPRFSGLQFPNYSSELNVNALELDDSALYLCASSLDSGGGELFFGEGSRLTVL.

This rearrangement joins TRBV28 to TRBJ1-2; D is unclear. The CDR3 runs to 14 residues. Trimming took off 3 bases at V and 6 bases at J, with 14 bases between the two ends. Germline V gene lookup returns CDR1 MDHEN and CDR2 SYDVKM. CDR3 sequence reads: CASSLGGRTNGYTF. In DNA, the CDR3 is TGTGCCAGCAGTTTGGGAGGGCGGACTAATGGCTACACCTTC.

In this sample, this clonotype turned up a few times. This sequence joins TRBV12-3 or TRBV12-4 and TRBJ2-3; 8 bases match TRBD1. The CDR3 extends over 16 amino acids. The V and J ends lost 5 bases and 1 base, in that order; junction bases with no gene match: 8. CDR3 residues: CASSIDRGGGTDTQYF. The CDR3 DNA follows: TGTGCCAGCAGTATCGACAGGGGCGGAGGCACAGATACGCAGTATTTT.

This clonotype was counted ten times or more. J is TRBJ2-1 and V is TRBV20-1; D is undetermined. V gave up 0 bases and J gave up 4 bases, with 22 bases separating them. Germline CDR1 reads DFQATT; CDR2 reads SNEGSKA (reference sequence). The CDR3 runs 18 residues. In DNA form, the CDR3 reads TGCAGTGCTAGAGACAGACCCTTCTTTCGCCCCCCTTACAATGAGCAGTTCTTC. It is translated as CSARDRPFFRPPYNEQFF.

This clonotype showed up just a few times. The chain links TRBV20-1 to TRBJ1-5; 7 nucleotides line up with TRBD1. V lost 5 bases, J lost 1 base, and 5 bases stayed unmatched. This CDR3 has 14 amino acids. The germline V gene encodes CDR1 DFQATT and CDR2 SNEGSKA (reference sequence). CDR3 nucleotide sequence: TGCAGTGCTGTTAAGGACAGGAGCAATCAGCCCCAGCATTTT. Encoded protein: CSAVKDRSNQPQHF.

This clonotype appeared once. V gene TRBV24-1 combines with J gene TRBJ2-2, with D possibly TRBD2 on 5 matching bases. Trimming removed 3 bases at V and 3 bases at J, with 10 bases between. Per germline, CDR1 KGHDR and CDR2 SFDVKD. This CDR3 comprises 15 residues. CDR3 in DNA: TGTGCCACCAGTGATATAGCGCGTGACACCGGGGAGCTGTTTTTT. It codes for CATSDIARDTGELFF.

This clonotype showed up just a few times. The rearrangement uses TRBV7-2 and TRBJ2-5; no clear D. V lost 4 bases and J lost 5, with 11 bases in between. This CDR3 comprises 13 residues. Germline V gene sequence: CDR1 SGHTA, CDR2 FQGNSA. This chain's CDR3 is CASSWNGDETQYF. The CDR3 DNA reads TGTGCCAGCAGCTGGAACGGCGACGAGACCCAGTACTTC.

This chain joins TRBV20-1 and TRBJ2-1; D might be TRBD2 (5 bases). This CDR3 spans 12 amino acids. The V gene lost 4 bases and the J gene lost 9 bases, with 13 bases spanning the gap. Germline loops: CDR1 DFQATT, CDR2 SNEGSKA (reference sequence). Here the CDR3 reads CSAKPGFGEQFF. DNA of the CDR3: TGCAGTGCTAAACCGGGGTTTGGTGAGCAGTTCTTC.

This sequence joins TRBV28 and TRBJ2-5; 7 bases fit TRBD2. The junction had 16 bases not matched to a gene; V was cut back by 4 bases and J by 5 bases. CDR1 and CDR2 (germline): MDHEN, SYDVKM. The CDR3 contains 17 residues. CDR3: CASSSFQTQREGETQYF. In DNA form, the CDR3 reads TGTGCCAGCAGTTCCTTTCAAACTCAGAGGGAGGGGGAGACCCAGTACTTC. Full variable domain (missing parts from reference TRBV28 and TRBJ2-5): DVKVTQSSRYLVKRTGEKVFLECVQDMDHENMFWYRQDPGLGLRLIYFSYDVKMKEKGDIPEGYSVSREKKERFSLILESASTNQTSMYLCASSSFQTQREGETQYFGPGTRLLVL.

This clonotype turned up a few times. This chain links TRBV7-2 with TRBJ1-4, with 12 bases identical to TRBD1. This CDR3 is 15 amino acids long. The V gene end was trimmed by 1 base and the J gene end by 15 bases; junction bases not matched to a gene: 9. Germline loops: CDR1 SGHTA, CDR2 FQGNSA. The CDR3 region has the DNA TGTGCCAGCAGCTTAGGAGGGACAGGGGGCGACCAGGTGTTTTTT. Protein sequence: CASSLGGTGGDQVFF.